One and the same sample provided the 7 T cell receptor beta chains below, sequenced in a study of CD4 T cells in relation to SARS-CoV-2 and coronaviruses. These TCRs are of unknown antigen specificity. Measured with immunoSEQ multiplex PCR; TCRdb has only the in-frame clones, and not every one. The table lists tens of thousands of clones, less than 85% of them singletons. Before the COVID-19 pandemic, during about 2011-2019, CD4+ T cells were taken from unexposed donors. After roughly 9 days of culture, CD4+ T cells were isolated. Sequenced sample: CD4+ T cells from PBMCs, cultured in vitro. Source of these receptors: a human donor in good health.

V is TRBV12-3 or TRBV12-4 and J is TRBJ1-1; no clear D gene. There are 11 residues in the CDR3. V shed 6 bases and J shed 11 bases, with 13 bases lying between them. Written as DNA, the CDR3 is TGTGCCAGCAGCCCGGGGTTGCGGGCTTTCTTT. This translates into CASSPGLRAFF.

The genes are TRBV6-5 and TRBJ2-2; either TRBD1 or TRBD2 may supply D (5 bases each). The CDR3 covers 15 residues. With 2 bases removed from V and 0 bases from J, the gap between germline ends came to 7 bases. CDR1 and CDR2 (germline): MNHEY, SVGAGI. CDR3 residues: CASSYGTTNTGELFF. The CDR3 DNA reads TGTGCCAGCAGTTACGGGACGACGAACACCGGGGAGCTGTTTTTT.

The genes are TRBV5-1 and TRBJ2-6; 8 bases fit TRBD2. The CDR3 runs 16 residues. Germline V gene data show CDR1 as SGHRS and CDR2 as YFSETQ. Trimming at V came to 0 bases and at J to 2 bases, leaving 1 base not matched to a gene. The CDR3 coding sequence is TGCGCCAGCAGCTTGGAAGCGGGGGCTGGGGCCAACGTCCTGACTTTC. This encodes CASSLEAGAGANVLTF.

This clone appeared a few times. CDR3 DNA sequence: TGTGCCACCAGTGATTCGGGACAGGGGGCCCCTAATGAAAAACTGTTTTTT. Its translation is CATSDSGQGAPNEKLFF. The chain is built from TRBV24-1 and TRBJ1-4; 12 nucleotides match TRBD1. After removal of 2 bases from V and 3 bases from J, the junction contained 3 bases not matched to a gene. This CDR3 contains 17 residues. Germline CDR1 and CDR2: KGHDR and SFDVKD.

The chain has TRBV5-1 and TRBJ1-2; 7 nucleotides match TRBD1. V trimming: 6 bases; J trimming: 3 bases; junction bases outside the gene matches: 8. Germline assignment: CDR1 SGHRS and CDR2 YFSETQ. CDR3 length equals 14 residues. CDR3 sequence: CASTTDREDYGYTF. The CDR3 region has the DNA TGCGCCAGCACTACAGACAGGGAAGACTATGGCTACACCTTC.

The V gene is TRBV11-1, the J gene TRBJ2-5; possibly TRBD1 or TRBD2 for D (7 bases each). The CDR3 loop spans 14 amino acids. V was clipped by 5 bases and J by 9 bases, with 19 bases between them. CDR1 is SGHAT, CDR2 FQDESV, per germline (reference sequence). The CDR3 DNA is TGTGCCAGCAGCGGAGGGACTACTCAGGGGGCCCAGTACTTC. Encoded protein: CASSGGTTQGAQYF.

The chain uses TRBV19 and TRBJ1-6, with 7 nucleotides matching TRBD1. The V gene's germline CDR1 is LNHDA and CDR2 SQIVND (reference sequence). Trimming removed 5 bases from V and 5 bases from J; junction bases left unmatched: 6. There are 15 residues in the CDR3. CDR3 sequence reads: CASSVRDRDNSPLHF. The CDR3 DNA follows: TGTGCCAGTAGTGTCCGGGACAGAGATAATTCACCCCTCCACTTT.